These T cell receptor beta chains were read from a single sample in a study of blood T cell repertoires in COVID-19. TCRdb keeps only in-frame clones here, not all; method: immunoSEQ multiplex PCR. The sample includes some 27,000 clones, roughly two thirds of them seen just once. Source material: peripheral blood. The origin of the receptors is a human donor in a cohort sampled during active COVID-19. Both conserved end residues are part of each CDR3. The D gene is left open where the match is weak. Clone sizes are given selectively: once, few, many, or a class where the clone is expanded.

.	TRBV9	TRBJ1-2	.	TGTGCCAGCAGCGTAGCAACCAACAACAGGGAACCCGAGTATCGCTACACCTTC	CASSVATNNREPEYRYTF
.	TRBV2	TRBJ2-1	TRBD1	TGTGCCAGCAGTGGGACAGGGGCCTACAATGAGCAGTTCTTC	CASSGTGAYNEQFF
.	TRBV2	TRBJ2-5	TRBD1	TGTGCCAGCAGTGTGGCAGGCGAGGGGGCATGGTCCCAGTACTTC	CASSVAGEGAWSQYF
.	TRBV19	TRBJ2-7	TRBD2	TGTGCCAGTAGTATATCCAGCGGGAGACCCGAGCAGTACTTC	CASSISSGRPEQYF
.	TRBV28	TRBJ2-7	.	TGTGCCAGCAGTTTACCAGGGCTCCACGAGCAGTACTTC	CASSLPGLHEQYF
.	TRBV6-1	TRBJ1-2	.	TGTGCCAGCAGTGAAGTCGCAGGTCCTAACTATGGCTACACCTTC	CASSEVAGPNYGYTF
.	TRBV7-3	TRBJ2-1	TRBD2	TGTGCCAGCAGCTTAATGGCGGGGGATAATGAGCAGTTCTTC	CASSLMAGDNEQFF
few	TRBV7-6	TRBJ2-1	TRBD2	TGTGCCAGCAGCCATAGCGGGAGGGCCTTTGATGAGCAGTTCTTC	CASSHSGRAFDEQFF
.	TRBV9	TRBJ2-1	.	TGTGCCAGCAGCGGTAGGGGCAATGAGCAGTTCTTC	CASSGRGNEQFF
.	TRBV29-1	TRBJ2-7	.	TGCAGCGTTGAGGGGATCCCAGGGGAGCAGTACTTC	CSVEGIPGEQYF
.	TRBV5-1	TRBJ2-7	TRBD1	TGCGCCAGTAAGCCGGGACAGGGCAATGTCGAGCAGTACTTC	CASKPGQGNVEQYF
.	TRBV6-5	TRBJ1-2	TRBD1	TGTGCCAGCAGAGCGAACGCCCAGGGGGCGTATGGCTACACCTTC	CASRANAQGAYGYTF
.	TRBV7-6	TRBJ2-7	.	TGTGCCACCCAGGGCTTACAATCCTACGAGCAGTACTTC	CATQGLQSYEQYF
few	TRBV6-6	TRBJ1-2	.	TGTGCCAGCAATCCAGGGCGACAGGTCTATGGCTACACCTTC	CASNPGRQVYGYTF
.	TRBV24-1	TRBJ2-2	TRBD1	TGTGCCACCGGCGGACAGGGGAACACCGGGGAGCTGTTTTTT	CATGGQGNTGELFF
.	TRBV27	TRBJ2-1	TRBD2	TGTGCCAGCAGTTCTAGCGGGAGGCCACAGGATGAGCAGTTCTTC	CASSSSGRPQDEQFF
.	TRBV30	TRBJ1-6	.	TGTGCCTGGAAACAGCTTAATTCACCCCTCCACTTT	CAWKQLNSPLHF
.	TRBV7-8	TRBJ2-3	.	TGTGCCAGCAGCCCCACAGATTCGGATACGCAGTATTTT	CASSPTDSDTQYF
.	TRBV4-3	TRBJ2-5	.	TGCGCCAGCAGCCAAATTGGCGGGGAAGAGACCCAGTACTTC	CASSQIGGEETQYF
once	TRBV30	TRBJ1-4	.	TGTGCCTGGAGTAACAGGGATACTAATGAAAAACTGTTTTTT	CAWSNRDTNEKLFF
.	TRBV11-3	TRBJ1-3	.	TGTGCCAGCAGCACCCGGGAAGGAAACACCATATATTTT	CASSTREGNTIYF
few	TRBV18	TRBJ1-1	.	TGTGCCAGCTCACCACGTAGGGGGGGCGAGACTGAAGCTTTCTTT	CASSPRRGGETEAFF
.	TRBV5-6	TRBJ2-1	TRBD1	TGTGCCAGCAGCCGGAGACAGGGGGTCTACAATGAGCAGTTCTTC	CASSRRQGVYNEQFF
.	TRBV27	TRBJ2-7	.	TGTGCCACCCAAAGCATAAAAGGGGGTAGTCAGTACTTC	CATQSIKGGSQYF
.	TRBV2	TRBJ2-3	.	TGTGCCAGCAGGGGGGACAACACAGATACGCAGTATTTT	CASRGDNTDTQYF
.	TRBV5-6	TRBJ2-7	.	TGTGCCAGCAGCTTGTTAGACATCTACGAGCAGTACTTC	CASSLLDIYEQYF
.	TRBV30	TRBJ1-6	.	TGTGCCTGGAACAGGCAGGGAAACCTTCTCCTCCACTTT	CAWNRQGNLLLHF
once	TRBV10-3	TRBJ1-1	TRBD1	TGTGCCATCAGTGAGGGACAGGCATACACTGAAGCTTTCTTT	CAISEGQAYTEAFF
.	TRBV4-1	TRBJ2-1	TRBD2	TGCGCCAGCAGCCAAGAATGGACTAGCGGGAGTTACAATGAGCAGTTCTTC	CASSQEWTSGSYNEQFF
few	TRBV7-8	TRBJ2-1	.	TGTGCCAGCAGCCCGCGGGGTGACCCCGTTAATGAGCAGTTCTTC	CASSPRGDPVNEQFF
.	TRBV7-9	TRBJ2-7	TRBD1	TGTGCCAGCAGCTTAGCACAGGGGATAAAGGAATACGAGCAGTACTTC	CASSLAQGIKEYEQYF
once	TRBV7-8	TRBJ2-5	.	TGTGCCAGCAGCTTCCGGGGGAGCGTGACCCAGTACTTC	CASSFRGSVTQYF
.	TRBV4-3	TRBJ2-7	TRBD2	TGCGCCAGCAGCCACCTACTAGCGGGAGGAGGGGGCGAGCAGTACTTC	CASSHLLAGGGGEQYF
.	TRBV7-2	TRBJ2-1	TRBD1	TGTGCCAGCAGCTTTCTACAGGGGTATGAGCAGTTCTTC	CASSFLQGYEQFF
.	TRBV7-8	TRBJ2-7	.	TGTGCCAGCAGCTTAAGCGACTCGGGCGGGACCTCCCCCTACGAGCAGTACTTC	CASSLSDSGGTSPYEQYF
medium-sized	TRBV7-9	TRBJ1-1	.	TGTGCCAGCAGCTTCCCTGTTACAGGTTCAATGAACACTGAAGCTTTCTTT	CASSFPVTGSMNTEAFF
once	TRBV7-3	TRBJ2-5	TRBD2	TGTGCCAGCAGCTTTGTGGCTAGCGGGGTAGAGACCCAGTACTTC	CASSFVASGVETQYF
.	TRBV28	TRBJ2-7	TRBD2	TGTGCCAGCAGTTCCCCGTGGGACAGGGCCCGGACTAGCGGGAGGGAAACCTCCTACGAGCAGTACTTC	CASSSPWDRARTSGRETSYEQYF
.	TRBV6-5	TRBJ2-5	.	TGTGCCAGCAGTATACAGGGAGAGACCCAGTACTTC	CASSIQGETQYF
.	TRBV28	TRBJ1-3	.	TGTGCCAGCAGTTTGGCAACAGGGAGAGGAAACACCATATATTTT	CASSLATGRGNTIYF
few	TRBV6-4	TRBJ2-1	TRBD2	TGTGCCAGCAGTGCGACTAGCGGGACGAATGAGCAGTTCTTC	CASSATSGTNEQFF
few	TRBV4-1	TRBJ1-1	.	TGCGCCAGCAGCCAACCGGACGGACAGCCGAACACTGAAGCTTTCTTT	CASSQPDGQPNTEAFF
.	TRBV27	TRBJ2-7	.	TGTGCCAGCAGTTTGGGCACCACAGGGTTAGAGCAGTACTTC	CASSLGTTGLEQYF
.	TRBV30	TRBJ2-3	.	TGTGCCGGGGCTTCGGGGACTTGGGGGGGGCGTTTT	CAGASGTWGGRF
.	TRBV27	TRBJ1-1	.	TGTGCCAGCAGTTCGACCGCAAGGGGCACTGAAGCTTTCTTT	CASSSTARGTEAFF
.	TRBV5-6	TRBJ1-6	.	TGTGCCAGCAGCTTCCGGACACTACTTAATTCACCCCTCCACTTT	CASSFRTLLNSPLHF
.	TRBV11-1	TRBJ1-2	TRBD1	TGTGCCAGCAGCCTCGGGACAGGGGGCTCCTATGGCTACACCTTC	CASSLGTGGSYGYTF
.	TRBV7-8	TRBJ2-7	.	TGTGCCAGCAGCACTTCGGGGGGCTTTTCCTACGAGCAGTACTTC	CASSTSGGFSYEQYF